Listed below are T cell receptor beta chains from one sample, sequenced in a study of T cell responses to AZD1222 COVID-19 vaccine. Assay: immunoSEQ multiplex PCR; the TCRdb copy retains only in-frame clones and omits some. The table shows more than 100,000 clones, with roughly nine tenths occurring only once. Source: peripheral blood, taken on day 0 of AZD1222 vaccination. Receptor source: an adult in good health. Both conserved end residues are part of each CDR3.

v_gene	j_gene	CDR3aa
TRBV11-2	TRBJ2-7	CASAQQGTYEQYF
TRBV11-2	TRBJ2-7	CASSPRGSGSSYEQYF
TRBV14	TRBJ1-1	CASSRWPQGDAFF
TRBV28	TRBJ2-7	CASRSGGPDEQYF
TRBV18	TRBJ2-1	CASSPQQGNEQFF
TRBV19	TRBJ1-2	CASSMGVGYGYTF
TRBV10-3	TRBJ1-1	CAISRDSGNTEAFF
TRBV19	TRBJ1-1	CASTSRDTRAFF
TRBV15	TRBJ1-3	CATSPRSTRNTIYF
TRBV3-1/TRBV3-2	TRBJ1-2	CASSQSGFTVYGYTF
TRBV5-6	TRBJ2-5	CASKRLAGVGETQYF
TRBV19	TRBJ2-7	CASSSQGRTYEQYF
TRBV5-1	TRBJ2-1	CASSLDGSSYNEQFF
TRBV6-5	TRBJ2-1	CASLGSGRPLNEQFF
TRBV5-4	TRBJ2-5	CASTLEPRGGETQYF
TRBV5-1	TRBJ1-1	CASSPGQAYTEAFF
TRBV4-1	TRBJ2-7	CASSQHATGAAYEQYF
TRBV5-1	TRBJ2-2	CASSSDRGRAGELFF
TRBV2	TRBJ2-5	CASRGTQETQYF
TRBV6-2/TRBV6-3	TRBJ1-5	CASSYGGYDQPQHF
TRBV5-1	TRBJ2-1	CASSLALSGRADNEQFF
TRBV28	TRBJ2-2	CASRGLYTGELFF
TRBV7-9	TRBJ1-2	CASIPIEGNYGYTF